A single T cell receptor beta chain is shown here with its context. The data were produced by immunoSEQ multiplex PCR, yet TCRdb's version contains in-frame clones alone and is incomplete. The sample shows over 40,000 clones, about 86% of them seen only once. V was shortened by 5 bases and J by 9 bases, with 23 bases between the two germline ends. The CDR3 length is 16 residues. Germline V lookup: CDR1 SGHAT, CDR2 FQNNGV. The sample originates from a study of blood T cell repertoires in COVID-19. The overall study: PBMCs, B-cell-depleted T cells, or T cells were the source of the cDNA or gDNA that made up the material.

Sequenced input: peripheral blood. The rearrangement joins TRBV11-2 to TRBJ2-1, with unresolved D. The sequence was collected from a man older than 75 with active COVID-19. The CDR3 sequence is CASSPPGDPPLGEQFF. DNA for the CDR3: TGTGCCAGCAGCCCCCCCGGTGATCCGCCCCTTGGTGAGCAGTTCTTC.